The 18 T cell receptor beta chains below were found in one sample sequenced in a study of shared clonotypes between healthy human individuals. The repertoire was sequenced with immunoSEQ multiplex PCR; TCRdb's copy has only in-frame clones and lacks some. Of around 2.5 million clones in the sample, 80% to 95% were seen once. Sequencing used naive CD4+ T cells from PBMCs. Subset in this sample: CD45RA+ positively selected. Every receptor here comes from a man in his late teens or twenties in good health. Some clones in this sample may be carry-over from other donors' samples.

In its sample, this clone was seen once. The gene calls are TRBV5-1 and TRBJ1-6, with D maybe TRBD1 (5 bases). CDR1 is SGHRS, CDR2 YFSETQ, per germline. The CDR3 consists of 14 residues. V lost 3 bases, J lost 8 bases, and 12 bases lay in between. This CDR3 is CASSSRDSYSPLHF. In DNA, the CDR3 is TGCGCCAGCAGCTCGAGGGACTCTTATTCACCCCTCCACTTT.

The V gene is TRBV7-9, the J gene TRBJ2-7, with D perhaps TRBD1 (6 bases). Germline loops: CDR1 SEHNR, CDR2 FQNEAQ (reference sequence). V lost 5 bases and J 3 bases, leaving 11 bases between the germline ends. CDR3 size: 13 residues. CDR3 DNA: TGTGCCAGCAGCCCCGGGACAATCTACGAGCAGTACTTC. It codes for CASSPGTIYEQYF.

The chain is built from TRBV5-4 and TRBJ2-3; possibly TRBD2 for D (7 bases). Germline CDR1 is SGHNT and CDR2 is YYREEE (reference sequence). This CDR3 is built from 18 residues. Trimming took 1 base from V and 1 from J, leaving 19 bases between them. CDR3 sequence (DNA): TGTGCCAGCAGCTTGTGGGGGTCGGGGGGCCCCGGCACAGATACGCAGTATTTT. Translated: CASSLWGSGGPGTDTQYF.

The gene calls are TRBV28 and TRBJ1-4, with TRBD1 matching over 10 bases. The J segment lost 4 bases and the V segment lost 6 bases, leaving 2 bases of the junction unmatched. There are 14 residues in the CDR3. CDR1 and CDR2 from the germline V gene are MDHEN and SYDVKM. This CDR3 is CASRRDRGNEKLFF. In DNA, the CDR3 is TGTGCCAGCAGGCGGGACAGGGGTAATGAAAAACTGTTTTTT.

This clone appeared once. The genes are TRBV28 and TRBJ2-3; TRBD1 aligns across 10 bases. Germline V gene lookup returns CDR1 MDHEN and CDR2 SYDVKM. The CDR3 contains 13 residues. After removal of 6 bases from V and 5 bases from J, the junction contained 2 bases not matched to a gene. The CDR3 bases are TGTGCCAGCAGGACAGGGGGCGAAGATACGCAGTATTTT. It yields the protein CASRTGGEDTQYF.

The sample holds one count of this clone. The chain joins TRBV19 to TRBJ1-5, with D perhaps TRBD1 (5 bases). The V end lost 3 bases, the J end lost 5 bases, and 14 bases lay between the germline ends. The germline gives CDR1 LNHDA, CDR2 SQIVND (reference sequence). The CDR3 is made up of 15 amino acids. CDR3 region: CASSILGVGDQPQHF. CDR3 nucleotide sequence: TGTGCCAGTAGTATTTTAGGGGTTGGTGATCAGCCCCAGCATTTT.

The chain uses TRBV14 and TRBJ2-1, with TRBD2 matching 11 bases. The CDR3 is made up of 16 amino acids. The V and J ends lost 4 bases and 6 bases, in that order; junction bases with no gene match: 8. Germline-derived CDR1 and CDR2 are SGHDN and FVKESK. In nucleotides, the CDR3 is TGTGCCAGCAGCCCGCTTAGCGGGAGGGCAAGCAATGAGCAGTTCTTC. Its protein product is CASSPLSGRASNEQFF.

The V and J genes are TRBV7-6 and TRBJ1-1; a possible D gene is TRBD1 (6 bases). The CDR3 is 16 residues long. Germline assignment: CDR1 SGHVS and CDR2 FNYEAQ. V shed 3 bases and J shed 2 bases, with 16 bases lying between them. The CDR3 loop is CASSFGTPGGNTEAFF. As DNA, the CDR3 is TGTGCCAGCAGCTTCGGGACCCCCGGGGGCAACACTGAAGCTTTCTTT. The whole variable domain, filled in from reference TRBV7-6 and TRBJ1-1, reads GAGVSQSPRYKVTKRGQDVALRCDPISGHVSLYWYRQALGQGPEFLTYFNYEAQQDKSGLPNDRFSAERPEGSISTLTIQRTEQRDSAMYRCASSFGTPGGNTEAFFGQGTRLTVV.

This chain links TRBV6-1 with TRBJ2-1; TRBD2 matches at 7 bases. J gave up 1 base and V 6 bases, and 6 bases lay outside the gene matches. The CDR3 runs to 15 residues. The V gene's germline CDR1 is MNHNS and CDR2 SASEGT. This chain's CDR3 is CASSQGEGSYNEQFF. The CDR3 bases are TGTGCCAGCAGCCAAGGGGAGGGATCCTACAATGAGCAGTTCTTC.

The genes are TRBV12-5 and TRBJ2-3; D gene ambiguous. Germline values: CDR1 LGHNT, CDR2 FRNRAP. The CDR3 runs to 13 residues. Deletions cut 5 bases from V and 4 bases from J, with 10 bases between. Here the CDR3 DNA reads TGTGCTAGTGGTCTGTCGGCGGCAGATACGCAGTATTTT. Translated: CASGLSAADTQYF. The variable domain in full, completed from reference TRBV12-5 and TRBJ2-3, reads DARVTQTPRHKVTEMGQEVTMRCQPILGHNTVFWYRQTMMQGLELLAYFRNRAPLDDSGMPKDRFSAEMPDATLATLKIQPSEPRDSAVYFCASGLSAADTQYFGPGTRLTVL.

The chain links TRBV18 to TRBJ2-5; 15 bases line up with TRBD2. V dropped 2 bases and J dropped 5; count of bases not matched to a gene: 6. The CDR3 is 17 amino acids. Germline V gene lookup returns CDR1 KGHSH and CDR2 LQKENI. CDR3 nucleotide sequence: TGTGCCAGCTCACCAGGGACTAGCGGGAGGATCGTTGAGACCCAGTACTTC. It yields the protein CASSPGTSGRIVETQYF.

In the case of this clone: The sample holds other DNA sequences that translate to the same CDR3. V usage is TRBV5-1 and J usage is TRBJ1-3; the D gene is possibly TRBD1 (5 bases). V lost 4 bases to trimming and J lost 0 bases, with 11 bases between them. The V gene's germline CDR1 is SGHRS and CDR2 YFSETQ. The CDR3 runs to 15 residues. The CDR3 sequence: CASSPQGLSGNTIYF. The CDR3 DNA is TGCGCCAGCAGCCCCCAGGGCCTCTCTGGAAACACCATATATTTT. Complete variable domain (other parts from reference TRBV5-1 and TRBJ1-3): KAGVTQTPRYLIKTRGQQVTLSCSPISGHRSVSWYQQTPGQGLQFLFEYFSETQRNKGNFPGRFSGRQFSNSRSEMNVSTLELGDSALYLCASSPQGLSGNTIYFGEGSWLTVV.

This chain uses TRBV5-8 with TRBJ1-2; 8 nucleotides line up with TRBD1. There are 14 residues in the CDR3. V trimming: 4 bases; J trimming: 4 bases; junction bases outside the gene matches: 6. The germline V gene has CDR1 SGHTS and CDR2 YDEGEE. CDR3 amino acids: CASSGGDRPYGYTF. Written as DNA, the CDR3 is TGTGCCAGCAGCGGAGGGGACAGGCCCTATGGCTACACCTTC.

The V gene is TRBV10-2, the J gene TRBJ2-3; 7 nucleotides match TRBD1. The V gene end was trimmed by 7 bases and the J gene end by 5 bases; junction bases not matched to a gene: 9. Germline V gene lookup returns CDR1 WSHSY and CDR2 SAAADI. This CDR3 is built from 14 residues. CDR3 sequence reads: CASTDRTSGDTQYF. The CDR3, as DNA: TGCGCCAGCACGGACAGGACAAGTGGAGATACGCAGTATTTT.

This chain links TRBV5-1 with TRBJ2-1, with a possible D match to TRBD2 (5 bases). This CDR3 has 15 amino acids. The V end lost 3 bases, the J end lost 0 bases, and 10 bases lay between the germline ends. The germline CDR1 and CDR2 sequences are SGHRS and YFSETQ. CDR3 amino acids: CASSSDSLSYNEQFF. The CDR3 DNA sequence: TGCGCCAGCAGCTCGGACTCCCTCTCCTACAATGAGCAGTTCTTC.

The V gene is TRBV19, the J gene TRBJ1-5; tentatively, D is TRBD1 (5 bases). Per germline, CDR1 LNHDA and CDR2 SQIVND (reference sequence). This CDR3 region has 16 residues. V was cut by 4 bases and J by 1 base, with 14 bases left in between. CDR3 region: CASSTNYRISNQPQHF. The DNA of the CDR3 is TGTGCCAGTAGTACCAACTACAGGATAAGCAATCAGCCCCAGCATTTT.

This clone occurred once. V is TRBV25-1 and J is TRBJ1-2; unclear D gene. Germline values: CDR1 MGHDK, CDR2 SYGVNS. The CDR3 has 12 amino acids. V lost 3 bases and J 4 bases, leaving 6 bases between the germline ends. In nucleotides, the CDR3 is TGTGCCAGCAGTGATACCGGCTATGGCTACACCTTC. Translating gives CASSDTGYGYTF.

A note on this clone: The sample has other DNA sequences that encode this CDR3 too. The chain is built from TRBV29-1 and TRBJ1-2, with 7 bases matching TRBD1. This CDR3 is built from 11 residues. Germline V gene data show CDR1 as SQVTM and CDR2 as ANQGSEA. The ends lost 7 bases at V and 3 bases at J; junction bases unmatched: 2. The CDR3 nucleotides read TGCAGCGGAGGGACAGACTATGGCTACACCTTC. Amino acid sequence: CSGGTDYGYTF.